The 8 T cell receptor beta chains listed next were all sequenced from one sample in a study of T cell responses to AZD1222 COVID-19 vaccine. Measured with immunoSEQ multiplex PCR; TCRdb has only the in-frame clones, and not every one. This sample has approximately 210,000 clones, with just over 90% found just once. Sample: peripheral blood, taken 28 days after the second AZD1222 dose. The receptors come from an adult who received the AZD1222 COVID-19 vaccine.

The chain joins TRBV24-1 to TRBJ2-3; 8 positions agree with TRBD2. Trimming cost V 7 bases and J 1 base; bases outside gene matches: 3. The germline V gene has CDR1 KGHDR and CDR2 SFDVKD. The CDR3 length is 14 residues. CDR3 DNA sequence: TGTGCCACCAGGAGAGCGGGGGGCACAGATACGCAGTATTTT. This translates into CATRRAGGTDTQYF.

V is TRBV7-2 and J is TRBJ1-5, with TRBD1 as a possible D gene (6 bases). The CDR3 totals 14 residues. Trimming removed 1 base from V and 6 bases from J, with 10 bases in between. Germline CDR1 reads SGHTA; CDR2 reads FQGNSA. Written as DNA, the CDR3 is TGTGCCAGCAGCTTAGTGGGGGGCCCTCAGCCCCAGCATTTT. Its translation is CASSLVGGPQPQHF.

Comments on this clone: One end of the junction is discordant with germline, which a read error may explain. The chain joins TRBV2 to TRBJ1-5; 10 bases agree with TRBD1. Per germline, CDR1 SNHLY and CDR2 FYNNEI. CDR3 length: 11 residues. CDR3 nucleotides: TGTGCCAGCAGTGGGCCGGGACAGGGGAAGTTT. Translating it yields CASSGPGQGKF.

Points on this clone: At the DNA level, this CDR3 is encoded by other sequences in the same sample as well. The chain combines TRBV12-3 or TRBV12-4 with TRBJ1-1; tentatively, D is TRBD1 (5 bases). V lost 2 bases and J lost 1, with 5 bases in between. The CDR3 is 13 amino acids. This chain's CDR3 is CASSLRGNTEAFF. In DNA form, the CDR3 reads TGTGCCAGCAGTTTAAGGGGGAACACTGAAGCTTTCTTT.

In this sample, this clone turned up once. V usage is TRBV19 and J usage is TRBJ2-2, with D uncertain. There are 11 residues in the CDR3. V dropped 10 bases and J dropped 7 bases, with 10 bases sitting between them. CDR1 and CDR2 from the germline V gene are LNHDA and SQIVND (reference sequence). Here the CDR3 reads CATRLGGELFF. In DNA, the CDR3 is TGTGCCACCCGTCTGGGCGGGGAGCTGTTTTTT.

V is TRBV5-4 and J is TRBJ2-1; D uncertain. Germline CDR1 and CDR2: SGHNT and YYREEE (reference sequence). The germline V and J ends were trimmed by 0 bases and 2 bases, with 9 bases remaining between them. This CDR3 spans 15 amino acids. The CDR3 coding sequence is TGTGCCAGCAGCTTGGTGGGTAGTACCTACAATGAGCAGTTCTTC. Translated, it gives CASSLVGSTYNEQFF.

The V gene is TRBV9, the J gene TRBJ2-3, with 7 bases that match TRBD1. Germline assignment: CDR1 SGDLS and CDR2 YYNGEE. V lost 2 bases to trimming and J lost 0 bases; unmatched junction nucleotides: 6. This CDR3 contains 16 residues. The CDR3 bases are TGTGCCAGCAGCGTGCTAGGGGGCCTTAGCACAGATACGCAGTATTTT. This encodes CASSVLGGLSTDTQYF.

This clone was detected only once. The rearrangement links TRBV15 to TRBJ2-1, with TRBD2 matching 7 bases. The ends lost 3 bases at V and 10 bases at J; junction bases unmatched: 6. Germline CDR1 and CDR2: LNHNV and YYDKDF (reference sequence). This CDR3 contains 13 residues. CDR3 in DNA: TGTGCCACCAGCAGTGAACCAGCGGGAGAGCAGTTCTTC. Translating it yields CATSSEPAGEQFF.